This is a list of T cell receptor beta chains from one sample in a study of neoadjuvant anti-PD-1 for oral cavity cancer. Libraries were prepared by immunoSEQ multiplex PCR; TCRdb keeps only in-frame clonotypes and omits some of them. Of about 15,000 clones listed, approximately 61% are singletons. Source: PBMCs, taken before nivolumab (anti-PD-1) treatment. The receptors originated from a person aged 40 to 85 with oral cavity squamous cell carcinoma. Each CDR3 is given with its conserved first and last residue. The order of the fields is J gene, D gene, clone size, CDR3 length, V gene, CDR3 DNA, CDR3 protein. D genes are given only for firm matches. Part of the rows lack a size; the others show once, few, many or a class for expanded clones.

J: TRBJ2-1; D: TRBD2; size: -; length: 13; V: TRBV28; DNA: TGTGCCAGCCTAGCGGGAGGATACAATGAGCAGTTCTTC; CDR3: CASLAGGYNEQFF
J: TRBJ2-7; D: TRBD2; size: -; length: 21; V: TRBV19; DNA: TGTGCCAGTAGTCCCAAGGGAGGCGGCTACTTACTAGCGGGAGCCTCCTACGAGCAGTACTTC; CDR3: CASSPKGGGYLLAGASYEQYF
J: TRBJ2-2; D: -; size: -; length: 14; V: TRBV19; DNA: TGTGCCAGTAGTATAGAAAGGAACACCGGGGAGCTGTTTTTT; CDR3: CASSIERNTGELFF
J: TRBJ1-2; D: TRBD1; size: -; length: 14; V: TRBV6-1; DNA: TGTGCCAGCAGTGAAAGGGGACAGAGCTATGGCTACACCTTC; CDR3: CASSERGQSYGYTF
J: TRBJ2-7; D: -; size: few; length: 15; V: TRBV5-6; DNA: TGTGCCAGCAGCTCTAGGACAGGCTGGGGGGAAGAGCAGTACTTC; CDR3: CASSSRTGWGEEQYF
J: TRBJ1-2; D: TRBD1; size: -; length: 17; V: TRBV11-2; DNA: TGTGCCAGCAGCTTAAATATTGTCGGGACAGGGGTCGCTGGCTACACCTTC; CDR3: CASSLNIVGTGVAGYTF
J: TRBJ2-5; D: -; size: -; length: 16; V: TRBV28; DNA: TGTGCCAGCAGTTTAGGGACCGGGACAAACCAAGAGACCCAGTACTTC; CDR3: CASSLGTGTNQETQYF
J: TRBJ2-3; D: -; size: -; length: 13; V: TRBV29-1; DNA: TGCAGCGTTGAGGGGATGTACACAGATACGCAGTATTTT; CDR3: CSVEGMYTDTQYF
J: TRBJ2-7; D: -; size: -; length: 11; V: TRBV10-3; DNA: TGTGCCATCAGTGAGTACTACGAGCAGTACTTC; CDR3: CAISEYYEQYF
J: TRBJ2-4; D: -; size: -; length: 12; V: TRBV2; DNA: TGTGCCAGCAGTGATAATCACAACATTCAGTACTTC; CDR3: CASSDNHNIQYF
J: TRBJ1-5; D: -; size: -; length: 19; V: TRBV9; DNA: TGTGCCAGCAGCGTAGTTAACACCCGGGACCCCCGTAGCAATCAGCCCCAGCATTTT; CDR3: CASSVVNTRDPRSNQPQHF